This T cell receptor beta chain derives from a study of beta chain features in type 1 diabetes. The investigators reverse transcribed all of the isolated RNA, so they sequenced expressed TCRB transcripts. Data came from immunoSEQ multiplex PCR; TCRdb stores just in-frame clones and leaves some out. The sample shows roughly 610,000 clones, around 16% of them seen only once. The CDR3 consists of 15 residues. Germline V gene sequence: CDR1 ENHRY, CDR2 SYGVKD. Germline trimming cut 5 bases from V and 4 bases from J; bases unmatched to any gene: 1. The receptor was isolated from a man aged 18 to 29 in good health. Sequencing was performed on naive CD4+ T cells from blood. The chain combines TRBV10-3 with TRBJ2-3; 15 nucleotides align to TRBD2. This CDR3 is CAISRTSGRADTQYF. The CDR3 nucleotides are TGTGCCATCAGTAGGACTAGCGGGAGGGCAGATACGCAGTATTTT.